The T cell receptor (beta chain) under discussion was sequenced for a study of T cells in women clearing cervical HPV infection. General observations from the study: A classifier using richness and V gene abundances reached an AUC of 0.83. CIN3+ cases had significantly higher TCR richness than controls; evenness did not differ.

Note on this clone: Its antigen remains unknown. The read comes to an end 3 residues before the CDR3 does, leaving the germline J gene to fill in the end.

This table comes from immunoSEQ multiplex PCR, and its TCRdb copy is limited to in-frame clones, with some not included. Here the sample table reports around 35,000 clones. Trimming shortened V by 1 base and J by 1 base, and 11 bases separated the two germline ends. The CDR3 has 15 amino acids. The V gene's germline CDR1 is SGHTA and CDR2 FQGNSA. This sequence joins TRBV7-2 and TRBJ2-7; D unclear. Input material: blood buffy coat. The receptor was derived from a woman between 18 and 70 years old with a cervical HPV16 infection that either progressed to CIN3+ or cleared (not recorded which). The CDR3 bases that were read are TGTGCCAGCAGCTTAGTGGGCAGGAGTTCCTACGAG. Its translation: CASSLVGRSSYE. The CDR3 reads in full as CASSLVGRSSYEQYF. The full variable domain, in which reference TRBV7-2 and TRBJ2-7 provide the parts outside the CDR3, is GAGVSQSPSNKVTEKGKDVELRCDPISGHTALYWYRQSLGQGLEFLIYFQGNSAPDKSGLPSDRFSAERTGGSVSTLTIQRTQQEDSAVYLCASSLVGRSSYEQYFGPGTRLTVT.